The clone carrying this TCR beta chain was seen only a few times. Specified time point: sample taken at primary tumor resection. TCRs were sequenced from unsorted whole RNA of tumor, nontumor lung or PBMC. TCRdb re-analysed the 5' RACE reads in MiXCR, keeping a single row per CDR3 protein. The sample includes 36,000 or so distinct CDR3 sequences, roughly 5% of them seen just once. This entry comes from a study of spatial heterogeneity in lung cancer. CDR3 length equals 15 residues. The germline V gene has CDR1 DFQATT and CDR2 SNEGSKA (reference sequence). V trimming: 2 bases; J trimming: 7 bases; junction bases outside the gene matches: 10.

The chain uses TRBV20-1 and TRBJ2-1, with 8 bases matching TRBD2. This receptor was identified in a female donor with early-stage non-small cell lung cancer. Source: PBMCs, taken at surgery. CDR3 loop: CSARRPAGGGNEQFF. CDR3 sequence (DNA): TGCAGTGCTAGACGCCCAGCGGGCGGGGGGAATGAGCAGTTCTTC.